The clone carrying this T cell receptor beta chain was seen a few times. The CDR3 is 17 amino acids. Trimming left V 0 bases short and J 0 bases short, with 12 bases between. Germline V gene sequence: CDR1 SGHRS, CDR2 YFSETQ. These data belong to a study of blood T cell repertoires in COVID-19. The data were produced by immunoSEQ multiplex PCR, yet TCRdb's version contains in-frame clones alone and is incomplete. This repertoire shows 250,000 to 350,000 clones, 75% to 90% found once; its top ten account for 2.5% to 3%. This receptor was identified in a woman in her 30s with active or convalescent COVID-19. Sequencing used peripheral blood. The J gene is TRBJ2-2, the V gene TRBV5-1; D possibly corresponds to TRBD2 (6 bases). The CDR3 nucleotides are TGCGCCAGCAGCTTGGTTGCGGGACTCGCGAACACCGGGGAGCTGTTTTTT. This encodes CASSLVAGLANTGELFF. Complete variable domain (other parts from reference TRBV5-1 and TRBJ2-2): KAGVTQTPRYLIKTRGQQVTLSCSPISGHRSVSWYQQTPGQGLQFLFEYFSETQRNKGNFPGRFSGRQFSNSRSEMNVSTLELGDSALYLCASSLVAGLANTGELFFGEGSRLTVL.